This T cell receptor beta chain was found in a study of T cells in Graves' hyperthyroidism and ophthalmopathy. This clonotype was counted many times. Its antigen is as yet unknown. Researchers took RNA transcripts and amplified the TCR beta CDR3 regions from them. The HTBI primer set drove a first-round RT-PCR of the TCR CDR3. TCRdb reprocessed the multiplex PCR reads via MiXCR and lists one record per CDR3 protein. The profile covers about half a million distinct CDR3 sequences, with around 21% appearing a single time and about 30% taken by the ten largest. The ends lost 5 bases at V and 3 bases at J; junction bases unmatched: 4. Germline CDR1 and CDR2: MDHEN and SYDVKM. The CDR3 extends over 13 amino acids. Findings of the study overall: Most clonotypes expanded in the thyroid (above 0.001) were also present in blood.

The sequence came from a man younger than 30 with Graves' hyperthyroidism. This chain connects TRBV28 to TRBJ2-7; 7 nucleotides line up with TRBD1. What was sequenced was blood. The CDR3 protein is CASSDRDDYEQYF. As DNA, the CDR3 is TGTGCCAGCAGTGACAGGGACGACTACGAGCAGTACTTC.